The rows below give T cell receptor beta chains drawn from one sample of a study of cytomegalovirus exposure and HLA in healthy donors. TCRdb's copy holds only in-frame clones and misses some; the assay was immunoSEQ multiplex PCR. The sample carries some 160,000 clones, approximately 81% recorded once. The sequenced sample consisted of PBMCs. The source is a man aged 18 to 29 in good health and CMV-seronegative. Each CDR3 is given with its conserved first and last residue. The D gene is left open where the match is weak. Some rows have no size entry. The others give once, few or many, or a class for an expanded clone.

clone_size j_call v_call d_call cdr3_nt cdr3_aa
- TRBJ2-5 TRBV28 TRBD2 TGTGCCAGCAGTAGGACTAGCGGGGTTAAAGAGACCCAGTACTTC CASSRTSGVKETQYF
- TRBJ1-1 TRBV27 TRBD1 TGTGCCAGCAGTTTATCCCCCTTAAAAAAGGGGGCGAACACTGAAGCTTTCTTT CASSLSPLKKGANTEAFF
- TRBJ2-7 TRBV5-6 TRBD1 TGTGCCAGCAGCCATGGGACAGGGGACTACGAGCAGTACTTC CASSHGTGDYEQYF
once TRBJ2-2 TRBV29-1 TRBD1 TGCAGCGCTCGGCCGGGACAGAGCACCGGGGAGCTGTTTTTT CSARPGQSTGELFF
- TRBJ2-1 TRBV7-8 TRBD2 TGTGCCAGCAGCTTAGTATCGTCTAGCGGGAGGAGGTACAATGAGCAGTTCTTC CASSLVSSSGRRYNEQFF
- TRBJ2-2 TRBV6-5 - TGTGCCAGCAAGTATGGCAACACCGGGGAGCTGTTTTTT CASKYGNTGELFF
- TRBJ2-7 TRBV12-5 TRBD2 TGTGCTAGTGGTTTGCCAGCGGGGGGGCGGTACGAGCAGTACTTC CASGLPAGGRYEQYF
- TRBJ2-7 TRBV5-1 - TGCGCCAGCAGCCGTTCCGGGACACCGTATGAGCAGTACTTC CASSRSGTPYEQYF
- TRBJ1-5 TRBV18 - TGTGCCAGCTCACCGCGAGAAGGTAGCGGGGATCAGCCCCAGCATTTT CASSPREGSGDQPQHF
- TRBJ1-4 TRBV28 - TGTGCCAGCAGTTTAGGACAGACGGGGAAACTGTTTTTT CASSLGQTGKLFF